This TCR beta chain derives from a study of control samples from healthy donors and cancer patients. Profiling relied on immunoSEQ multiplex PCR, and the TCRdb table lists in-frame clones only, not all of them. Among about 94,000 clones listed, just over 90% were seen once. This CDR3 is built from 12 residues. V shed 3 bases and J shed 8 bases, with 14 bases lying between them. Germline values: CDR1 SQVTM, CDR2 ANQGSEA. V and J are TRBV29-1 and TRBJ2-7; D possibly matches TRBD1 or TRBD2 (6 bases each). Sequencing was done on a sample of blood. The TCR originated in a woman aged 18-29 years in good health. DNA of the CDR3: TGCAGCGTTGACCCCGGAGGGGGAAAGCAGTACTTC. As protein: CSVDPGGGKQYF.